By sample share, the clone carrying this T cell receptor beta chain is medium-sized. Its antigen is as yet unknown. CDR3 and TCR beta VDJ profiling relied on a genomic DNA template. TCRdb called the reads again in MiXCR, with one record for every CDR3 protein. This sample has more than 40,000 distinct CDR3 sequences; around two thirds occur once, and the top ten carry approximately 34%. This sample is part of a study of CD8+CD57+ T cells in acquired aplastic anemia. Across the study: Isolated CD4+ and CD8+ cells, once sorted, yielded DNA averaging roughly 3.4 ug. Findings of the study overall: Controls and patients did not differ significantly in CD8+ Simpson's diversity. Common to patients and controls were approximately 30 CD8+ CDR3 sequences.

Sequencing was carried out using sorted CD4+, CD8+, or CD8+CD57+ T cells (not recorded which) from PBMCs. The source of this sequence is a human donor in good health, serving as a control.

The CDR3 DNA reads TGTGCCAGCAGCTTAGAGACGGGTGGCTACACCTTC. This gives the protein CASSLETGGYTF. The J gene is TRBJ1-2, the V gene TRBV7-9; D remains ambiguous. This CDR3 spans 12 amino acids. The germline V gene encodes CDR1 SEHNR and CDR2 FQNEAQ (reference sequence). Trimming removed 1 base from V and 7 bases from J, with 7 bases in between.